Listed below are T cell receptor beta chains from one sample, sequenced in a study of molecular identifiers for immune sequencing clone quantification. Each CDR3 protein gets one entry after TCRdb re-called the PCR reads with MiXCR. The data hold about 510,000 distinct CDR3 sequences, with 20% to 25% observed a single time. The material sequenced was naive CD8+ T cells from blood, with Jurkat cell RNA spiked in. Source of these receptors: a human donor in good health. Some libraries in this study had Jurkat cell RNA spiked in. CDR3s include the opening cysteine and the closing phenylalanine or tryptophan. The order of the fields is V gene, J gene, D gene, clone size, CDR3 protein, CDR3 DNA. The D gene is left open where the match is weak. A row's size may be missing; if present it is once, few, many or a size class.

TRBV5-1	TRBJ1-1	NA	many	CASSLLAGFLNTEAFF	TGCGCCAGCAGCTTGCTGGCAGGCTTTTTGAACACTGAAGCTTTCTTT
TRBV28	TRBJ2-1	TRBD2	few	CASSQVAGGRSEQFF	TGTGCCAGCAGTCAGGTGGCGGGAGGTCGTTCAGAGCAGTTCTTC
TRBV20-1	TRBJ2-7	NA	NA	CSARHQDTIYEQYF	TGCAGTGCTAGGCACCAGGACACCATCTACGAGCAGTACTTC
TRBV12-3/TRBV12-4	TRBJ2-1	TRBD1	NA	CASRTGTGNYNEQFF	TGTGCCAGCAGAACCGGGACAGGGAACTACAATGAGCAGTTCTTC
TRBV7-8	TRBJ2-5	NA	few	CASRRAAETQYF	TGTGCCAGCAGACGGGCGGCAGAGACCCAGTACTTC
TRBV9	TRBJ2-3	NA	NA	CASSPSRAVTSTDTQYF	TGTGCCAGCAGCCCCAGCAGGGCGGTAACTAGCACAGATACGCAGTATTTT
TRBV4-1	TRBJ2-7	NA	many	CASSQDWGGSSYEQYF	TGCGCCAGCAGCCAAGATTGGGGGGGCAGCTCCTACGAGCAGTACTTC
TRBV11-2	TRBJ1-2	NA	few	CASSSLPGRWKMYYGYTF	TGTGCCAGCAGCTCATTACCGGGACGGTGGAAGATGTATTATGGCTACACCTTC
TRBV20-1	TRBJ2-2	TRBD2	many	CSARDLAGVTGGELFF	TGCAGTGCCCGGGATCTAGCGGGAGTAACAGGCGGGGAGCTGTTTTTT
TRBV20-1	TRBJ1-5	NA	many	CSARINQPQHF	TGCAGTGCTAGAATTAATCAGCCCCAGCATTTT
TRBV4-1	TRBJ2-7	NA	many	CASSQGENYEQYF	TGCGCCAGCAGCCAAGGGGAAAACTACGAGCAGTACTTC
TRBV15	TRBJ2-3	NA	NA	CATSSPGETSTDTQYF	TGTGCCACCAGCAGTCCGGGCGAAACTAGCACAGATACGCAGTATTTT
TRBV13	TRBJ2-5	NA	many	CASSAPGTQETQYF	TGTGCCAGCAGCGCCCCCGGGACTCAAGAGACCCAGTACTTC
TRBV5-1	TRBJ2-7	TRBD1	NA	CASSVRQGANYEQCF	TGCGCCAGCAGCGTTAGACAGGGGGCGAACTACGAGCAGTGCTTC
TRBV27	TRBJ2-3	TRBD1	many	CASSTPGQGADTQYF	TGTGCCAGCAGTACACCGGGACAGGGCGCAGATACGCAGTATTTT
TRBV12-3/TRBV12-4	TRBJ1-5	NA	many	CASSRRHQAGQPQHF	TGTGCCAGCAGTCGAAGACATCAGGCAGGGCAGCCCCAGCATTTT
TRBV27	TRBJ2-7	TRBD1	many	CASRVLGDSYEQYF	TGTGCCAGCAGAGTATTAGGGGACAGCTACGAGCAGTACTTC
TRBV30	TRBJ2-3	NA	NA	CAWGRVGDSDTQYF	TGTGCCTGGGGTAGAGTCGGAGACTCAGATACGCAGTATTTT
TRBV28	TRBJ2-1	NA	few	CASSPTASPNEQFF	TGTGCCAGCAGTCCCACGGCTAGCCCCAATGAGCAGTTCTTC
TRBV28	TRBJ1-4	NA	many	CASSLSGSIELFF	TGTGCCAGCAGTTTGTCCGGGTCCATAGAACTGTTTTTT
TRBV19	TRBJ2-2	TRBD2	many	CASSIVGTSRNTGELFF	TGTGCCAGTAGTATAGTTGGGACTAGCAGGAACACCGGGGAGCTGTTTTTT
TRBV19	TRBJ1-5	NA	many	CASSGGQPQHF	TGTGCCAGTAGCGGGGGGCAGCCCCAGCATTTT
TRBV28	TRBJ2-5	TRBD1	few	CASSLWLTGGSETQYF	TGTGCCAGCAGTTTATGGCTCACAGGGGGCTCCGAGACCCAGTACTTC